This TCR beta chain was captured in a study of post-analysis software for immune sequencing data. Background on the study: Courses of disease covered relapsing-remitting, secondary progressive and progressive-relapsing multiple sclerosis.

Presence of unique molecular identifiers characterized the TCR beta cDNA libraries. Each batch of roughly 0.9 to 10 million T cells produced 500,000 to 550,000 cDNA molecules. TCRdb passed the PCR reads through MiXCR, listing each CDR3 protein once. Of about 500,000 distinct CDR3 sequences listed, 40% to 55% are singletons. There are 14 residues in the CDR3. Germline lookup yields CDR1 DFQATT and CDR2 SNEGSKA (reference sequence). V shed 3 bases, J shed 3 bases, and the junction held 7 bases outside the gene matches. Study-wide results and caveats: Significantly lower normalized Chao1 diversity was seen in multiple sclerosis patients than in controls. Those samples that were prepared in the same batch co-clustered strongly by F measure. Patients carried several TRBV segments more frequently than controls did, and TRBV5-6, TRBV5-1 and TRBV20-1 were among them.

This clonotype has only a few counts. Its cognate antigen is unknown. Sequenced sample: blood. The source of this sequence is a girl aged 10-17 years with multiple sclerosis. The chain is built from TRBV20-1 and TRBJ2-7, with 8 bases lining up with TRBD2. CDR3 loop: CSARGGRFFYEQYF. The CDR3 bases are TGCAGTGCTAGGGGCGGGAGGTTCTTCTACGAGCAGTACTTC.